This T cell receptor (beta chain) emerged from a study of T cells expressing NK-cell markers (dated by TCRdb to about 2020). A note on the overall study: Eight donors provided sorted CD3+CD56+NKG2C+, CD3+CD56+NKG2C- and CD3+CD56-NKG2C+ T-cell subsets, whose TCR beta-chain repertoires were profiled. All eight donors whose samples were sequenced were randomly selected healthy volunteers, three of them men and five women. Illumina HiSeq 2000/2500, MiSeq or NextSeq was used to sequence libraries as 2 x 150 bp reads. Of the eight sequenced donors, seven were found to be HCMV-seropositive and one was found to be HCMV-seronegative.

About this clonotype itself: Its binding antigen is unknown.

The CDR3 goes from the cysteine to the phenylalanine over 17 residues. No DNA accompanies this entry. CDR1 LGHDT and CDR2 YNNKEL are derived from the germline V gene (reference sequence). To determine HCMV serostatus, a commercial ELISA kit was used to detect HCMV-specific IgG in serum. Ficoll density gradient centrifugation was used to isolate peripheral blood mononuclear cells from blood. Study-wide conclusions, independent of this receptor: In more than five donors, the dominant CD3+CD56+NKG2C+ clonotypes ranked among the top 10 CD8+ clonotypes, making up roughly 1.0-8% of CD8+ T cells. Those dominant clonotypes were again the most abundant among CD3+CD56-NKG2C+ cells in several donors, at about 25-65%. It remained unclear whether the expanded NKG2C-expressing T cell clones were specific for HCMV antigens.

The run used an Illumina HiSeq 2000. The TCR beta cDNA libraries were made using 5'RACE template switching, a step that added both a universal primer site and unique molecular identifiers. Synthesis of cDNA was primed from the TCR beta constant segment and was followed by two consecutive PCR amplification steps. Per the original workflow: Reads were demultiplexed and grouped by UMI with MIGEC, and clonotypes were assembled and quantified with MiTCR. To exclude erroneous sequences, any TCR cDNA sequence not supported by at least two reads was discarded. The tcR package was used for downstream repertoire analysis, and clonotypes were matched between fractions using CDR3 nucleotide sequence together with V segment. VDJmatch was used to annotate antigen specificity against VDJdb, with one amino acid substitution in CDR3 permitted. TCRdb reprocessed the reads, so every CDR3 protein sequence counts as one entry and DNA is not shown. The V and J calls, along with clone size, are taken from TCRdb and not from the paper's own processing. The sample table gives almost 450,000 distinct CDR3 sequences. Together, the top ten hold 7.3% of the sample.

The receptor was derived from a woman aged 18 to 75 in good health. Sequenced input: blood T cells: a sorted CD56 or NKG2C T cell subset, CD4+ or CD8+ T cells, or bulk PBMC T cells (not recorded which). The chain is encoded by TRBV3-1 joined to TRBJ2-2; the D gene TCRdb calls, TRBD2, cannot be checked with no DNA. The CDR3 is CASSYPGLAMLPGELFF.